One TCR beta chain is described in this entry. The germline gives CDR1 SNHLY, CDR2 FYNNEI. This CDR3 region has 12 residues. V lost 4 bases to trimming and J lost 11 bases, with 11 bases between them. The data stem from a study of OX40 agonist ivuxolimab in advanced cancers. The assay was immunoSEQ multiplex PCR, and TCRdb's table has in-frame clones only and misses some. This sample yields some 64,000 clones, of which around 90% are seen a single time; over 0.6% belongs to the top ten. This receptor was obtained from an adult with an advanced solid tumor such as melanoma, head and neck, liver or kidney cancer. This chain uses TRBV2 with TRBJ2-2; D tentatively fits TRBD1 or TRBD2 (5 bases each). The specimen was CD4+ or CD8+ T cells sorted from blood, collected in a trial of the OX40 agonist ivuxolimab. CDR3 nucleotide sequence: TGTGCCAGCAGTGGGGACGCGTCCGAGCTGTTTTTT. It yields the protein CASSGDASELFF.